This T cell receptor beta chain is from a study of monozygotic twins with inflammatory bowel disease (dated by TCRdb to about 2019). Context from the whole study: The complete study included roughly 30 monozygotic twin pairs: 19 IBD-discordant Danish pairs and nine German pairs, of which four were IBD-concordant and five were IBD-discordant. The search for disease-associated traits relied mainly on comparing IBD patients with their genetically identical healthy co-twins within discordant pairs. Each individual had, on average, about 151 000 unique TCRalpha sequences and 181 000 unique TCRbeta sequences available for analysis. The paper's findings and limits, for the study overall: Repertoire similarity did not differ between concordant and discordant twins, which could be due to limited statistical power. The results gave no support for a single strong signal or clonotype linked to IBD. IBD patients shared fewer clonotypes with other individuals than healthy twins did, most markedly in patients showing signs of disease activity. Because patients were on differing immunosuppressive treatments, the repertoires may have picked up extra background noise and inter-individual variability. Measured by the inverse Simpson index, TCRbeta repertoire diversity was lower in IBD patients than in their healthy co-twins. Distinction between different T cell subtypes could not be achieved in the analysis.

The library was produced with 5' RACE. Preparation of each TCR library used around 3.5 ug of total RNA. For each sample, cDNA was synthesized in eight separate reactions using SMARTScribe reverse transcriptase. During cDNA synthesis, template switching introduced unique molecular identifiers that contained a 6-nucleotide sample barcode. Two nested PCRs of roughly 15 and 9 cycles amplified the TCRalpha and TCRbeta cDNA, and bead purification followed each PCR. Before amplification, the cDNA was both treated with uracil DNA-glycosylase and purified with the QIAquick PCR purification kit. The second PCR added Illumina TruSeq-compatible adapters along with sample-specific barcodes. TapeStation and Qubit were used to check library quality and concentration, and 4 to 6 ng of each library went into the pool. The pooled libraries were sequenced with 2 x 100 bp reads and custom sequencing primers on an Illumina HiSeq2500 single-index Rapid Run. Regarding the original processing steps: UMI-based consensus assembly with MiGEC version 1.2.6 was used to correct PCR and sequencing errors. MiXCR version 2.1.1 was used for V(D)J alignment, clonotype assembly and CDR3 extraction. Normalisation of gene usage, clonotype sharing and MAIT/NKT TCR abundance was achieved by analysing the top 1000, 10 000 and 20 000 clonotypes per sample. Diversity was computed as the inverse Simpson index with the vegan R package after downsampling to 27 000 UMIs. Statistical testing used paired Mann-Whitney U tests on the discordant twin pairs and applied Benjamini-Hochberg correction for multiple testing. TCRdb reprocessed the reads and provides one entry for every CDR3 protein sequence; no DNA is given. The authors' filters were not applied to this entry. In this sample's table one finds approximately 100,000 distinct CDR3 sequences. 9.5% to 15% of the sample comes from the top ten.

An approximately 2.5 ml peripheral blood sample was drawn into PAXgene tubes per donor and stored at -80°C. Without any T cell sorting, total RNA was extracted from whole blood using the PAXgene blood miRNA kit on an automated QIAcube. Peripheral blood from monozygotic twin pairs, either concordant or discordant for inflammatory bowel disease, underwent deep TCRalpha and TCRbeta repertoire profiling that used unique molecular barcoding. Smoking habits were recorded for all twin pairs, with individuals classified as current, former or never smokers. Notes on this clonotype: It has no known antigen specificity.

CDR1 SEHNR and CDR2 FQNEAQ were looked up in the germline V gene (reference sequence). The CDR3 goes from the cysteine to the phenylalanine over 14 residues. No DNA sequence is on record. In this chain, TRBV7-9 is recombined with TRBJ1-2; TCRdb picks TRBD1, but there is no DNA to check that call. The origin of this receptor is a human donor with ulcerative colitis or Crohn's disease, or a healthy co-twin of an affected twin (not recorded which). Material for sequencing was blood. The CDR3 corresponds to CASTPQGVDYGYTF.